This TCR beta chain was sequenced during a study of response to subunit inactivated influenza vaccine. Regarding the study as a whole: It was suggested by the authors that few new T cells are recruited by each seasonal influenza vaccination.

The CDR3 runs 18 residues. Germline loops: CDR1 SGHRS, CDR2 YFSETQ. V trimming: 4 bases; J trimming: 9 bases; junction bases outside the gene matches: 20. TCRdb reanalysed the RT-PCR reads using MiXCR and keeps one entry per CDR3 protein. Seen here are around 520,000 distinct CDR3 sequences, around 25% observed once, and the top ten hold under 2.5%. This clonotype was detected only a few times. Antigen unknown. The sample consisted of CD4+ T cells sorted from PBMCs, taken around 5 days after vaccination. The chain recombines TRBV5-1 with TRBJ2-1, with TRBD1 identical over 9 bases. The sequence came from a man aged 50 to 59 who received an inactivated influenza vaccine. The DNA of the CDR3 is TGCGCCAGCAGCAAACCCCAACCCGGGACAGGGTATTTGAGTGAGCAGTTCTTC. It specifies CASSKPQPGTGYLSEQFF.